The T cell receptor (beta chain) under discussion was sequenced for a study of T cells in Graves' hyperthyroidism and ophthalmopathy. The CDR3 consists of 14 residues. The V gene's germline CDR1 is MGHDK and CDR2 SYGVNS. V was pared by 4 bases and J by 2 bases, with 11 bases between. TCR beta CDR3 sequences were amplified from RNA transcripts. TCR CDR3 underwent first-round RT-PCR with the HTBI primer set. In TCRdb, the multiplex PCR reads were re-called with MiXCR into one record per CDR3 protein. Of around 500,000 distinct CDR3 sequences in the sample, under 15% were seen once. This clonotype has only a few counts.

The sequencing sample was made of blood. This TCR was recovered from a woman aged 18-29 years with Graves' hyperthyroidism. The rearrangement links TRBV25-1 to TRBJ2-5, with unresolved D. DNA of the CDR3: TGTGCCAGCAGTGTCCCACCGCTACAAGAGACCCAGTACTTC. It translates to CASSVPPLQETQYF.